These 20 T cell receptor beta chains were sequenced from one sample in a study. Treg sorting used a CD4+CD25+CD127-/low gate. TCRdb independently ran MiXCR on the 5' RACE reads; one entry per CDR3 protein. This sample has about 57,000 distinct CDR3 sequences; about 28% occur once, and the top ten carry approximately 2.2%. The sequenced material came from tumor-infiltrating Tregs sorted from the breast tumor. Receptor source: a female donor with breast cancer.

This clonotype showed up many times. The rearrangement links TRBV29-1 to TRBJ2-1; D might be TRBD1 or TRBD2, each matching 5 bases. The ends were cut back, 7 bases at V and 4 bases at J, with 5 bases in the middle. Per the germline V gene, CDR1 is SQVTM and CDR2 is ANQGSEA. The CDR3 spans 10 residues. CDR3 sequence: CSGGYNEQFF. The DNA of the CDR3 is TGCAGCGGGGGGTACAATGAGCAGTTCTTC.

This clonotype was seen only a few times. The genes are TRBV6-1 and TRBJ1-2; no reliable D call. CDR1 is MNHNS and CDR2 is SASEGT in the germline V gene. This CDR3 region has 12 residues. The germline V and J ends were trimmed by 7 bases and 2 bases, with 8 bases remaining between them. CDR3 sequence: CASTPKNYGYTF. CDR3 in DNA: TGTGCCAGCACCCCCAAAAACTATGGCTACACCTTC.

V gene TRBV6-1 combines with J gene TRBJ2-1; tentatively, D is TRBD2 (6 bases). The CDR3 contains 13 residues. V shed 5 bases and J shed 14 bases, with 19 bases lying between them. Germline loops: CDR1 MNHNS, CDR2 SASEGT. Here the CDR3 reads CASSTYRETREFF. The CDR3 coding sequence is TGTGCCAGCAGTACATACCGGGAGACCAGGGAGTTCTTC.

This clonotype occurred many times. This sequence joins TRBV27 and TRBJ1-2; 7 nucleotides match TRBD1. V was clipped by 5 bases and J by 2 bases; unmatched bases: 2. Germline V gene lookup returns CDR1 MNHEY and CDR2 SMNVEV (reference sequence). This CDR3 comprises 13 residues. CDR3 coding DNA: TGTGCCAGCAGTCCACAGGGGAACTATGGCTACACCTTC. It yields the protein CASSPQGNYGYTF.

This clonotype is termed medium-sized. The rearrangement links TRBV9 to TRBJ1-1; D remains unclear. The germline CDR1 and CDR2 sequences are SGDLS and YYNGEE. The CDR3 contains 15 residues. Trimming removed 6 bases from V and 4 bases from J, with 19 bases in between. The DNA for the CDR3 is TGTGCCAGCAACTACTATTGGGAGCGGGCCACTGAAGCTTTCTTT. It specifies CASNYYWERATEAFF.

Details on this clonotype: The junction does not match germline at one end; this may be a read error. The V and J genes are TRBV6-5 and TRBJ1-2, with no clear D. Germline lookup yields CDR1 MNHEY and CDR2 SVGAGI. There are 14 residues in the CDR3. CDR3 residues: CTSSMTDTYYGYTF. The CDR3 DNA sequence: TGTACCAGCAGTATGACGGATACCTACTATGGCTACACCTTC.

The chain is built from TRBV20-1 and TRBJ2-7; D is possibly TRBD1 or TRBD2 (5 bases each). Trimming left V 1 base short and J 0 bases short, with 28 bases between. The CDR3 runs to 20 residues. CDR1 is DFQATT and CDR2 is SNEGSKA in the germline V gene (reference sequence). The CDR3 protein is CSARVPPRQPKVGSSYEQYF. The CDR3 nucleotides read TGCAGTGCTAGAGTCCCCCCACGACAGCCTAAAGTTGGGAGCTCCTACGAGCAGTACTTC.

This clonotype was seen a few times. This sequence joins TRBV5-1 and TRBJ1-1; weak D call: TRBD1 (5 bases). Trimming removed 2 bases from V and 4 bases from J, with 12 bases in between. This CDR3 is built from 14 residues. Germline V lookup: CDR1 SGHRS, CDR2 YFSETQ. The CDR3 protein is CASSFQGATTEAFF. Here the CDR3 DNA reads TGCGCCAGCAGCTTTCAAGGGGCCACCACTGAAGCTTTCTTT.

This clonotype was seen only once. A much larger clone lies a single base off, so this may be a read error. This sequence joins TRBV12-3 or TRBV12-4 and TRBJ1-1; D is undetermined. V gave up 5 bases and J gave up 6 bases, with 16 bases separating them. The CDR3 is 14 amino acids. The CDR3 region has the DNA TGTGCCAGCAGTCTTCATTCGGGGTTGCCTGAAGCTTTCTTT. It is translated as CASSLHSGLPEAFF.

With respect to this clonotype: A read error may produce the germline difference seen at one junction end. The chain has TRBV30 and TRBJ1-2; weak D call: TRBD1 (6 bases). This CDR3 contains 17 residues. Germline V gives CDR1 GTSNPN, CDR2 SVGIG (reference sequence). The CDR3 protein is CAWSRGTQFMKDYGYTF. The CDR3 DNA follows: TGCGCCTGGAGTAGGGGGACACAGTTTATGAAGGACTATGGCTACACCTTC.

This clonotype was recorded at least ten times. CDR3 amino acids: CASSFVLASYEQYF. Here the CDR3 DNA reads TGTGCCAGCAGTTTTGTGCTAGCGAGCTACGAGCAGTACTTC. The chain employs TRBV28 and TRBJ2-7, with a possible D match to TRBD2 (6 bases). The CDR3 spans 14 residues. Trimming shortened V by 3 bases and J by 3 bases, and 12 bases separated the two germline ends. Germline CDR1 is MDHEN and CDR2 is SYDVKM.

The table lists this clonotype with a few counts. The V and J genes are TRBV6-5 and TRBJ2-1; D might be TRBD1 or TRBD2, each matching 7 bases. In germline, CDR1 is MNHEY, CDR2 SVGAGI. This CDR3 is built from 14 residues. Deletions cut 6 bases from V and 5 bases from J, with 14 bases between. The CDR3 DNA is TGTGCCAGCAGAGGGGGAGGGGGCCACAATGAGCAGTTCTTC. Translating gives CASRGGGGHNEQFF.

The sample holds a few counts of this clonotype. Because the CDR3 is missing its conserved closing phenylalanine or tryptophan, this is likely a read error. J is TRBJ2-1 and V is TRBV29-1; the D gene is possibly TRBD1 (6 bases). The germline V gene encodes CDR1 SQVTM and CDR2 ANQGSEA. The CDR3 has 19 residues. The germline V and J ends were trimmed by 5 bases and 4 bases, with 30 bases remaining between them. The CDR3 reads CSVSHPGESLIGGYNEQFL. As DNA, the CDR3 is TGCAGCGTTAGTCACCCAGGGGAATCCCTGATAGGAGGTTACAATGAGCAGTTCCTC.

The rearrangement joins TRBV4-3 to TRBJ2-7; D possibly corresponds to TRBD1 (6 bases). V was pared by 0 bases and J by 3 bases, with 18 bases between. The CDR3 covers 17 residues. The germline V gene encodes CDR1 LGHNA and CDR2 YSLEER. In nucleotides, the CDR3 is TGCGCCAGCAGCCAAGATTTCGCTAGACAGGCAGACTACGAGCAGTACTTC. Encoded protein: CASSQDFARQADYEQYF.

The chain combines TRBV7-8 with TRBJ2-5, with D perhaps TRBD2 (6 bases). Trimming took 7 bases from V and 1 from J, leaving 10 bases between them. This CDR3 is 13 amino acids long. Germline V gene sequence: CDR1 SGHVS, CDR2 FQNEAQ. DNA of the CDR3: TGTGCCAGCACGGCGGGACTCCAAGAGACCCAGTACTTC. Its protein is CASTAGLQETQYF.

CDR3 sequence: CASSLSGAEGEAFF. DNA for the CDR3: TGTGCCAGCAGTTTATCTGGGGCTGAAGGTGAAGCTTTCTTT. The chain combines TRBV28 with TRBJ1-1, with a tentative D call TRBD1 (5 bases). Germline V gene sequence: CDR1 MDHEN, CDR2 SYDVKM. The CDR3 has 14 residues. The V end lost 1 base, the J end lost 7 bases, and 13 bases lay between the germline ends.

This chain joins TRBV7-9 and TRBJ2-7; D is unresolved. The CDR3 runs to 14 residues. V was clipped by 1 base and J by 3 bases, with 10 bases between them. Germline V lookup: CDR1 SEHNR, CDR2 FQNEAQ (reference sequence). CDR3 region: CASSLGPNNYEQYF. CDR3 DNA: TGTGCCAGCAGCTTAGGACCCAACAACTACGAGCAGTACTTC.

The chain couples TRBV9 to TRBJ2-2; D unresolved. CDR1 and CDR2 (germline): SGDLS, YYNGEE. Trimming cost V 0 bases and J 0 bases, with 6 bases left between them. The length of the CDR3 is 15 residues. The CDR3 region has the DNA TGTGCCAGCAGCGTAGACAGCGCGAACACCGGGGAGCTGTTTTTT. Translation: CASSVDSANTGELFF.

This clonotype was found many times. The chain recombines TRBV7-2 with TRBJ2-3; 7 bases match TRBD2. V trimming: 5 bases; J trimming: 8 bases; junction bases outside the gene matches: 10. CDR1 and CDR2 (germline): SGHTA, FQGNSA. The CDR3 loop spans 14 amino acids. The CDR3 DNA reads as TGTGCCAGCAGCCTTACCGGGGGGAGGACTACGCAGTATTTT. It encodes CASSLTGGRTTQYF. The full variable domain, completed using reference TRBV7-2 and TRBJ2-3, is GAGVSQSPSNKVTEKGKDVELRCDPISGHTALYWYRQSLGQGLEFLIYFQGNSAPDKSGLPSDRFSAERTGGSVSTLTIQRTQQEDSAVYLCASSLTGGRTTQYFGPGTRLTVL.

This clonotype was counted only a few times. The rearrangement joins TRBV29-1 to TRBJ2-3; D is undetermined. From germline, CDR1 is SQVTM and CDR2 ANQGSEA. The CDR3 is 13 amino acids. With 3 bases removed from V and 0 bases from J, the gap between germline ends came to 7 bases. The CDR3 nucleotides read TGCAGCGTTGATCGGCGAAGCACAGATACGCAGTATTTT. Amino acid sequence: CSVDRRSTDTQYF.